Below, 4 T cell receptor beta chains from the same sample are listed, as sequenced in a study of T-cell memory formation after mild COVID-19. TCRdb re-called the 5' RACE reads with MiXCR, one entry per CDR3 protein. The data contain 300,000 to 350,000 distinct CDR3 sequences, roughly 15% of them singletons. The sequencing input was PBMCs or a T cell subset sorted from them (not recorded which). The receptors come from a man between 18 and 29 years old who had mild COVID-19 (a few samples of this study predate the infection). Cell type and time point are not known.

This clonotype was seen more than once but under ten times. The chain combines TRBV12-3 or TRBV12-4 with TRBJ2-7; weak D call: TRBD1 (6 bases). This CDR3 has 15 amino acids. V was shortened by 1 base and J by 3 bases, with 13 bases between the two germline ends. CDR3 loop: CASSLGGQPGYEQYF. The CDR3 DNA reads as TGTGCCAGCAGTTTAGGAGGACAGCCGGGCTACGAGCAGTACTTC.

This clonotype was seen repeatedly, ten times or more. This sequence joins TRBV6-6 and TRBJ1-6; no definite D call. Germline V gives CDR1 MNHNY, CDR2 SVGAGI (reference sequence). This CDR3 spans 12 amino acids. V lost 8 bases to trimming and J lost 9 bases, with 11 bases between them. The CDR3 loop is CASGQDSSPLHF. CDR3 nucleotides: TGTGCCAGCGGCCAGGATAGTTCACCCCTCCACTTT.

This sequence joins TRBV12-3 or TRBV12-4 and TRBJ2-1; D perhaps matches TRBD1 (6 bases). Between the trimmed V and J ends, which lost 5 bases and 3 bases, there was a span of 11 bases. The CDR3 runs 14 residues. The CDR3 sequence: CASSARTDYNEQFF. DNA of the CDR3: TGTGCCAGCAGTGCTAGGACAGACTACAATGAGCAGTTCTTC.

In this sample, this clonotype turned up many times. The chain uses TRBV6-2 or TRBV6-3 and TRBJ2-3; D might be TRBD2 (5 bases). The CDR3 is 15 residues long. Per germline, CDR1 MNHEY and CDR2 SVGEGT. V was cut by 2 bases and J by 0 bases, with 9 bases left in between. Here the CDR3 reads CASSYPGSSTDTQYF. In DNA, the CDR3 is TGTGCCAGCAGTTACCCGGGGTCTAGCACAGATACGCAGTATTTT.